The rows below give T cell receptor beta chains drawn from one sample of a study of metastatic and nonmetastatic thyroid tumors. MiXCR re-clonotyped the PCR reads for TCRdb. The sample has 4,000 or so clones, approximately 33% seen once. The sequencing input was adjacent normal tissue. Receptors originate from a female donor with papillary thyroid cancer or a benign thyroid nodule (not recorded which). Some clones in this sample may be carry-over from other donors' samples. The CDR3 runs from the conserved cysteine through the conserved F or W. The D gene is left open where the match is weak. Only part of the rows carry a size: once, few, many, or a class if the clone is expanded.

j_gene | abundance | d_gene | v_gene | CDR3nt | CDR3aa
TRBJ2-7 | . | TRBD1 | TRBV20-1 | TGCAGTGCCAGGGACAGACGTTACGAGCAGTACTTC | CSARDRRYEQYF
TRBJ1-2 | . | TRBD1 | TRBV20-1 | TGCAGTGCTCCTACAGGGGACTATGGCTACACCTTC | CSAPTGDYGYTF
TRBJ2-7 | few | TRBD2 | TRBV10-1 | TGCGCCAGCAGTGATATCCTAGCGGGAGGGATCTACGAGCAGTACTTC | CASSDILAGGIYEQYF
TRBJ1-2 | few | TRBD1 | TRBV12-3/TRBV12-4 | TGTGCCAGCAGCCCAGACAGGGGTTATGGCTACACCTTC | CASSPDRGYGYTF
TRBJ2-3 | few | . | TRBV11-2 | TGTGCCAGCAGCTTAGGGGAACTCCTTACTAGCACAGATACGCAGTATTTT | CASSLGELLTSTDTQYF
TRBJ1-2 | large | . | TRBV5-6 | TGTGCCAGCAGCTCCGGACAGAACTATGGCTACACCTTC | CASSSGQNYGYTF
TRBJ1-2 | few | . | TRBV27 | TGTGCCAGCGACGGAACCCCGGGAAATTCTAACTATGGATACACCTTC | CASDGTPGNSNYGYTF
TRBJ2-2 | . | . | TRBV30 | TGTGCCTGGAGTACAGGTGTGAACACCGGGGAGCTGTTTTTT | CAWSTGVNTGELFF
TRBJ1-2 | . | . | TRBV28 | TGTGCCAGCAGCGTTACAGGGATCTCTGGCTACACCTTC | CASSVTGISGYTF
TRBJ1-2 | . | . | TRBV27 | TGTGCCAGCAGTGTAGGGGACGTAGGGTATGGCTACACCTTC | CASSVGDVGYGYTF
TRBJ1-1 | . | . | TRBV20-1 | TGCAGTGCTCTAACACCAAACACTGAAGCTTTCTTT | CSALTPNTEAFF
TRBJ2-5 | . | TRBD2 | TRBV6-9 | TGTGCCAGCAGTTCTACGGGACTAGCGGAAGAGACCCAGTACTTC | CASSSTGLAEETQYF
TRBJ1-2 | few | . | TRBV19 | TGTGCCAGTAGTCAGGGACTTTGGGTCTACACCTTC | CASSQGLWVYTF
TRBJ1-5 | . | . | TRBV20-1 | TGCAGTCCGATCTCATACCCGTTGGACCGTAGCAATCAGCCCCAGCATTTT | CSPISYPLDRSNQPQHF
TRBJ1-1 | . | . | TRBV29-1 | TGCAGCGTTAAAGTCAGGAACACTGAAGCTTTCTTT | CSVKVRNTEAFF
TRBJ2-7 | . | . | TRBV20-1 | TGCAGTGCTGAGGCTCACGACGAGCAGTACTTC | CSAEAHDEQYF
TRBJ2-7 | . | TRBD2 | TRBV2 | TGTGCCACAGAACTAGCGGGACGGGGCGAGCAGTACTTC | CATELAGRGEQYF
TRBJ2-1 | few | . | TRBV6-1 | TGTGCCAGCAGTCACCGAACCATAGGTAGTAATGAGCAGTTCTTC | CASSHRTIGSNEQFF
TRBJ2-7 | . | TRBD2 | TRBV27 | TGTGCCAGCAGTCCACTCCCCGGTGGGACTAGCGGGAGGGACGAGCAGTACTTC | CASSPLPGGTSGRDEQYF
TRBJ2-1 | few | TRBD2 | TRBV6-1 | TGTGCCAGCAGGAGAGGACTAGCGGGTGACAATGAGCAGTTCTTC | CASRRGLAGDNEQFF
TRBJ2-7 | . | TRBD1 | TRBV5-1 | TGCGCCAGCAGCTTGGAGGGACAGGGAATACACGAGCAGTACTTC | CASSLEGQGIHEQYF
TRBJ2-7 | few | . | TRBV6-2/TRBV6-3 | TGTGCCATTAATGACAGGTCGGAGCAGTACTTC | CAINDRSEQYF
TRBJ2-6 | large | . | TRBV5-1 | TGCGCCAGCAGCTTGGAGACTGGCTCTGGGGCCAACGTCCTGACTTTC | CASSLETGSGANVLTF
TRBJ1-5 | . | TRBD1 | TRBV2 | TGTGCCAGCAGTGGACAGGGGGGCAATCAGCCCCAGCATTTT | CASSGQGGNQPQHF
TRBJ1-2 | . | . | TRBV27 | TGTGCCAGCAGTCCGAACGGGTTTGGCTACACCTTC | CASSPNGFGYTF
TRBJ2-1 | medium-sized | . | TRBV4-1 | TGCGCCAGCAGCCCTTTAAAAGCTGGCTACAATGAGCAGTTCTTC | CASSPLKAGYNEQFF
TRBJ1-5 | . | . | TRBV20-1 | TGCAGTGCCACGGGAGTCTATAGCAATCAGCCCCAGCATTTT | CSATGVYSNQPQHF
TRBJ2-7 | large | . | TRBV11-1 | TGTGCCAGCAGCCGCCAAGGACAGACCCCCTACGAGCAGTACTTC | CASSRQGQTPYEQYF
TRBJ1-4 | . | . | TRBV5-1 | TGCGCCAGCGCTTTTACCGGAGGCAGGGTTAATGAAAAACTGTTTTTT | CASAFTGGRVNEKLFF
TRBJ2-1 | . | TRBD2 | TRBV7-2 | TGTGCCAGCAGGGTCGGGGGGGACAACAATGAGCAGTTCTTC | CASRVGGDNNEQFF
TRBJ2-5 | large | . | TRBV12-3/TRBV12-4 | TGTGCCAGCAGTTTACAAGAGACCCAGTACTTC | CASSLQETQYF
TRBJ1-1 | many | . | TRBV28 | TGTGCCAGCAGTTCCCCACAGGTCACTGAAGCTTTCTTT | CASSSPQVTEAFF
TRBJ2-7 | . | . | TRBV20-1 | TGCAGTGCTAGGAGTCAGGCTACTGGAGAGCAGTACTTC | CSARSQATGEQYF
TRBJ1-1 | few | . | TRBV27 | TGTGCCAGCAGTTTATCATACAGTAACACTGAAGCTTTCTTT | CASSLSYSNTEAFF
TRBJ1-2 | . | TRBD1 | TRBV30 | TGTGCCTGGAACCGGGACAGGGTGTTTTACACCTTC | CAWNRDRVFYTF
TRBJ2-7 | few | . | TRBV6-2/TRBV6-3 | TGTGCCAGCAGTTACTTAGGGGGGTCGTTACCCTACGAGCAGTACTTC | CASSYLGGSLPYEQYF
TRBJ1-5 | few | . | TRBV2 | TGTGCCAGCAGTTCATGGGAGCGGGTCAATCAGCCCCAGCATTTT | CASSSWERVNQPQHF